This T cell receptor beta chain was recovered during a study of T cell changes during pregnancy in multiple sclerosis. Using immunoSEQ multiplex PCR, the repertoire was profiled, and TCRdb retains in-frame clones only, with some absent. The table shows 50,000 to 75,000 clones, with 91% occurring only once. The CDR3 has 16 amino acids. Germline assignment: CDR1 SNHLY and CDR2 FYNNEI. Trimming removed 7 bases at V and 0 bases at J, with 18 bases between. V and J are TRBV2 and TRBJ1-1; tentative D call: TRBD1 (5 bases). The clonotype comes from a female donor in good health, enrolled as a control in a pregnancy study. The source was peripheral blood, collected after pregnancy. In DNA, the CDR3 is TGTGCCAGCAACTCATGGGGGGGAGGGATGAACACTGAAGCTTTCTTT. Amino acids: CASNSWGGGMNTEAFF.